This T cell receptor (beta chain) was identified in a study of cytomegalovirus exposure and HLA in healthy donors. To note about this clone: Antigen specificity is unknown.

PCR used 60 Vbeta primers and 13 Jbeta primers. Profiling relied on immunoSEQ multiplex PCR, and the TCRdb table lists in-frame clones only, not all of them. The table has 150,000 to 200,000 clones, around 78% seen once; the top ten hold 0.95% to 1.1%. At the time of sampling, donors were nominally healthy, though unrecorded immune exposures were likely. Whole-study findings and limits: In a later analysis, a missense DCLRE1C variant was linked to TCR beta V- and J-gene trimming. Published work reported that the classifier diagnosed cytomegalovirus status with high specificity and sensitivity. After further analysis at a later stage, around 17,000 TCR beta sequences were associated with HLA alleles at 0.05 false discovery rate.

Specimen: PBMCs. The receptor was derived from a woman aged 40-49 years in good health and CMV-seronegative.

The CDR3 bases are TGTGCCAGCAGCTTAAAGACAGGGTGGGAGCAGTACTTC. It codes for CASSLKTGWEQYF. J is TRBJ2-7 and V is TRBV11-2, with 7 bases that match TRBD1. The V gene end was trimmed by 2 bases and the J gene end by 7 bases; junction bases not matched to a gene: 5. The CDR3 loop spans 13 amino acids. CDR1 is SGHAT, CDR2 FQNNGV, per germline.